The 5 T cell receptor beta chains below were found in one sample sequenced in a study of technical replicates of blood from a few donors. TCRdb's table, derived via immunoSEQ multiplex PCR, lists solely in-frame clones and lacks some. The data show about 74,000 clones, 85% to 95% seen once. Sequencing input: T cells isolated from PBMCs. Receptors were obtained from a human donor in good health.

The J gene is TRBJ2-1, the V gene TRBV5-1; tentative D call: TRBD2 (7 bases). The CDR3 sequence is 14 residues long. Trimming cost V 2 bases and J 7 bases, with 13 bases left between them. Germline assignment: CDR1 SGHRS and CDR2 YFSETQ. This CDR3 reads CASSFVGGQNEQFF. The CDR3 nucleotides read TGCGCCAGCAGCTTTGTCGGGGGGCAAAATGAGCAGTTCTTC.

The V gene is TRBV15, the J gene TRBJ2-7, with 12 bases matching TRBD1. CDR3 size: 13 residues. Germline loops: CDR1 LNHNV, CDR2 YYDKDF (reference sequence). Trimming removed 9 bases from V and 5 bases from J; junction bases left unmatched: 5. CDR3: CATGDRGRDEQYF. Here the CDR3 DNA reads TGTGCCACGGGGGACAGGGGGCGCGACGAGCAGTACTTC.

In its sample, this clone was seen once. The J gene is TRBJ1-1, the V gene TRBV7-9; TRBD1 matches 7 bases. V lost 6 bases and J lost 5; bases outside the gene matches: 15. Germline V gene data show CDR1 as SEHNR and CDR2 as FQNEAQ (reference sequence). This CDR3 has 16 amino acids. The CDR3 DNA is TGTGCCAGCAGAGCACAGGGGAATGGGATTTGGACTGAAGCTTTCTTT. Residues: CASRAQGNGIWTEAFF.

This chain's CDR3 is CASSEPGLGPNEQFF. DNA for the CDR3: TGTGCCAGCAGTGAACCGGGACTAGGTCCCAATGAGCAGTTCTTC. The chain is built from TRBV2 and TRBJ2-1; TRBD2 aligns across 8 bases. The length of the CDR3 is 15 residues. Germline V CDR1 and CDR2: SNHLY, FYNNEI. With 2 bases clipped from V and 6 bases from J, the junction kept 6 bases outside the gene matches.

The genes are TRBV5-1 and TRBJ2-1, with 11 bases lining up with TRBD2. The CDR3 loop spans 17 amino acids. Germline trimming cut 3 bases from V and 4 bases from J; bases unmatched to any gene: 9. Germline V gene data show CDR1 as SGHRS and CDR2 as YFSETQ. Written as DNA, the CDR3 is TGCGCCAGCAGCTCCTTACTAGCGGGAGATGGTTACAATGAGCAGTTCTTC. Amino acids: CASSSLLAGDGYNEQFF.